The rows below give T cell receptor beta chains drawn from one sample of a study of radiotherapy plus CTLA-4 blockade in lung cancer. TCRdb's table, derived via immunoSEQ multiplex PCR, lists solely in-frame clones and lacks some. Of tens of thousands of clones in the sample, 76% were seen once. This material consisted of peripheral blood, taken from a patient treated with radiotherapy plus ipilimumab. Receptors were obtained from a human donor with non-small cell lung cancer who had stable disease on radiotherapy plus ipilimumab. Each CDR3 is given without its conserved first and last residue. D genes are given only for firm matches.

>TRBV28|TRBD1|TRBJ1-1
ASSLIQGAWVTEAF
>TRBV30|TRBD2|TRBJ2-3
AGELAATDTQY
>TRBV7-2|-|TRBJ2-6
ASRHQDTISGANVLT
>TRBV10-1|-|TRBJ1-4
ASRGVNEKLF
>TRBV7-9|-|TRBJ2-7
ASSLSTGVGEQY
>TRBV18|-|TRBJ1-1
ASSPRWGLNTEAF
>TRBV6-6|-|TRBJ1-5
ASNPGNQPQH
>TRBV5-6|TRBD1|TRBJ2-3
ASSPATGADTQY
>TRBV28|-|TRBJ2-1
ASSFAGAGYNEQF
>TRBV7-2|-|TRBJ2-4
ASSSGQKNIQY
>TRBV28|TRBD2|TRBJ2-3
ASSGTSGGASTDTQY
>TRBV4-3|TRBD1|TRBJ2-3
ASSLLPGQVVDTQY
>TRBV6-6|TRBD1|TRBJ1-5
ASSSYGTGGNQPQH